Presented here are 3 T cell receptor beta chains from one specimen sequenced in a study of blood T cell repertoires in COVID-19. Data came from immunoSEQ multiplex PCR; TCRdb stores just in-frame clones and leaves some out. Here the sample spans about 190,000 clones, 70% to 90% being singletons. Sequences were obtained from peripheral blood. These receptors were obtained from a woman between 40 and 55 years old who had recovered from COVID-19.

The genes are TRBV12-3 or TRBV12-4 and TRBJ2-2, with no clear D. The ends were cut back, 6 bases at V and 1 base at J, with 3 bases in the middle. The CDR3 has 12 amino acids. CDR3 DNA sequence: TGTGCCAGCAGACAGAACACCGGGGAGCTGTTTTTT. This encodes CASRQNTGELFF.

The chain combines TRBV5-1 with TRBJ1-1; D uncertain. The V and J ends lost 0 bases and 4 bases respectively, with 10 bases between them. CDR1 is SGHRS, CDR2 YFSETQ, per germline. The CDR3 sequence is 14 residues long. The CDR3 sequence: CASSLAGTVTEAFF. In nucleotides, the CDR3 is TGCGCCAGCAGCTTGGCAGGTACGGTCACTGAAGCTTTCTTT.

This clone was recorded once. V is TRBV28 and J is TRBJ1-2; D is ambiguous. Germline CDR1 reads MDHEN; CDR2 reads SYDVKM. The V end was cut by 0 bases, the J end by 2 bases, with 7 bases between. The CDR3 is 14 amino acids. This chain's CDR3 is CASSLWAANYGYTF. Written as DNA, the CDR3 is TGTGCCAGCAGTTTATGGGCGGCGAACTATGGCTACACCTTC.